Listed here are 19 T cell receptor beta chains from one sample, sequenced in a study of cytotoxic CD8 clonotypes in ibrutinib-treated CLL. The protocol was immunoSEQ multiplex PCR, while the TCRdb copy is restricted to in-frame clones and leaves out a portion. The top ten hold about 39% of the sample, which has about 76,000 clones, over 80% seen once. The sample here was PBMCs, taken after 24 months of ibrutinib treatment. Receptor source: a human donor with chronic lymphocytic leukemia.

This chain uses TRBV9 with TRBJ1-3, with no clear D. Germline-derived CDR1 and CDR2 are SGDLS and YYNGEE. The CDR3 consists of 14 residues. Trimming pared 3 bases from V and 11 bases from J, leaving 18 bases between. The CDR3 protein is CASSEGRPGRAIYF. The CDR3 nucleotides are TGTGCCAGCAGCGAGGGTCGCCCGGGGAGGGCCATATATTTT.

The table lists this clone with a few counts. The V call is TRBV5-6, the J call TRBJ2-7, with a tentative D call TRBD2 (6 bases). CDR1 SGHDT and CDR2 YYEEEE come from the germline V gene. This CDR3 is built from 12 residues. V lost 3 bases and J lost 6, with 10 bases in between. CDR3 region: CASSWRGGEQYF. Here the CDR3 DNA reads TGTGCCAGCAGCTGGAGGGGAGGCGAGCAGTACTTC.

This clone was recorded a few times. This chain joins TRBV19 and TRBJ2-1; maybe TRBD1 (5 bases). The CDR3 sequence is 16 residues long. V lost 6 bases and J lost 1, with 16 bases in between. CDR1 is LNHDA and CDR2 is SQIVND in the germline V gene (reference sequence). The CDR3 spells CASSQYGASSYNEQFF. In nucleotides, the CDR3 is TGTGCCAGTAGCCAATATGGGGCTAGTTCCTACAATGAGCAGTTCTTC.

J is TRBJ1-1 and V is TRBV5-1; 12 bases agree with TRBD1. The J segment lost 7 bases and the V segment lost 4 bases, leaving 8 bases of the junction unmatched. CDR3 length: 15 residues. CDR1 and CDR2 (germline): SGHRS, YFSETQ. CDR3 sequence: CASSPGQGAIGEAFF. The CDR3 DNA follows: TGCGCCAGCAGCCCGGGACAGGGGGCTATTGGTGAAGCTTTCTTT.

This chain uses TRBV5-4 with TRBJ2-7, with D possibly TRBD2 on 5 matching bases. The germline V and J ends were trimmed by 3 bases and 6 bases, with 13 bases remaining between them. The V gene's germline CDR1 is SGHNT and CDR2 YYREEE (reference sequence). The length of the CDR3 is 13 residues. DNA for the CDR3: TGTGCCAGCAGCTCAGGACTGGCCGGCGAGCAGTACTTC. Amino acids: CASSSGLAGEQYF.

This clone has only a few counts. The rearrangement joins TRBV5-4 to TRBJ2-3, with 8 bases identical to TRBD2. V was pared by 4 bases and J by 6 bases, with 10 bases of the junction left unmatched. CDR1 SGHNT and CDR2 YYREEE come from the germline V gene (reference sequence). The CDR3 loop spans 15 amino acids. DNA for the CDR3: TGTGCCAGCAGCATGGGGACGGGAGGGTGGGATACGCAGTATTTT. As protein: CASSMGTGGWDTQYF. The variable domain in full, with the rest retrieved from reference TRBV5-4 and TRBJ2-3, is ETGVTQSPTHLIKTRGQQVTLRCSSQSGHNTVSWYQQALGQGPQFIFQYYREEENGRGNFPPRFSGLQFPNYSSELNVNALELDDSALYLCASSMGTGGWDTQYFGPGTRLTVL.

J is TRBJ2-7 and V is TRBV6-6, with D perhaps being TRBD1 or TRBD2 (5 bases each). CDR3 length equals 15 residues. Trimming took 3 bases from V and 0 from J, leaving 12 bases between them. Looked up from germline, CDR1 is MNHNY and CDR2 is SVGAGI (reference sequence). The CDR3 region is CASSYSGTTSYEQYF. The CDR3 coding sequence is TGTGCCAGCAGTTATTCCGGGACCACCTCCTACGAGCAGTACTTC.

The CDR3 is CASSGFSSSYEQYF. Here the CDR3 DNA reads TGTGCCAGCAGTGGATTTTCAAGTTCCTACGAGCAGTACTTC. V is TRBV28 and J is TRBJ2-7; no definite D call. There are 14 residues in the CDR3. The germline V gene has CDR1 MDHEN and CDR2 SYDVKM. V lost 5 bases and J lost 1, with 12 bases in between.

The genes are TRBV28 and TRBJ2-3; 8 bases are shared with TRBD2. The CDR3 consists of 15 residues. Germline V CDR1 and CDR2: MDHEN, SYDVKM. Unmatched junction bases numbered 12, after V lost 7 bases and J lost 6 bases. The CDR3 nucleotides are TGTGCCAGCACCGGGGGGGCCCCCACCGGGGATACGCAGTATTTT. Amino acids: CASTGGAPTGDTQYF.

The chain recombines TRBV11-3 with TRBJ2-7; 8 nucleotides agree with TRBD1. V was pared by 5 bases and J by 10 bases, with 13 bases of the junction left unmatched. The length of the CDR3 is 14 residues. Germline CDR1 is SGHNT and CDR2 is YENEEA. The CDR3: CASSPTGGSEEQYF. The CDR3 nucleotides read TGTGCCAGCAGCCCTACAGGGGGAAGTGAAGAACAGTACTTC.

The chain links TRBV5-1 to TRBJ1-1, with D perhaps TRBD1 (6 bases). CDR3 length: 16 amino acids. V dropped 4 bases and J dropped 0 bases, with 16 bases sitting between them. Germline lookup yields CDR1 SGHRS and CDR2 YFSETQ. CDR3 amino acids: CASSPGNGGLNTEAFF. As DNA, the CDR3 is TGCGCCAGCAGCCCGGGCAACGGGGGCCTGAACACTGAAGCTTTCTTT.

The rearrangement links TRBV7-9 to TRBJ2-3; D remains unclear. The germline CDR1 and CDR2 sequences are SEHNR and FQNEAQ (reference sequence). The CDR3 is 14 amino acids. V was shortened by 1 base and J by 1 base, with 6 bases between the two germline ends. CDR3 in amino acids: CASSLGAGTDTQYF. The CDR3 DNA reads as TGTGCCAGCAGCTTAGGGGCTGGCACAGATACGCAGTATTTT.

The CDR3 sequence: CASSHGGSYGYTF. In nucleotides, the CDR3 is TGTGCCAGCAGCCATGGGGGTTCCTATGGCTACACCTTC. The V and J genes are TRBV11-2 and TRBJ1-2, with D perhaps TRBD1 (5 bases). V was pared by 5 bases and J by 4 bases, with 11 bases between. The CDR3 runs 13 residues. Germline values: CDR1 SGHAT, CDR2 FQNNGV.

A few counts support this clone. This chain links TRBV27 with TRBJ2-7; TRBD2 matches 11 bases. This CDR3 comprises 15 residues. Trimming removed 3 bases from V and 2 bases from J; junction bases left unmatched: 3. Germline V lookup: CDR1 MNHEY, CDR2 SMNVEV (reference sequence). The CDR3 coding sequence is TGTGCCAGCAGTTTGGGACTAGCGGCGACCTACGAGCAGTACTTC. Amino acids: CASSLGLAATYEQYF.

The table lists this clone with a count of one. V is TRBV28 and J is TRBJ2-7, with D hard to call. The CDR3 is 11 amino acids. The V end lost 5 bases, the J end lost 3 bases, and 5 bases lay between the germline ends. Germline CDR1 MDHEN, CDR2 SYDVKM. CDR3 coding DNA: TGTGCCAGCAGTGTTAACTACGAGCAGTACTTC. Its translation: CASSVNYEQYF. Full variable domain (remainder filled in from reference TRBV28 and TRBJ2-7): DVKVTQSSRYLVKRTGEKVFLECVQDMDHENMFWYRQDPGLGLRLIYFSYDVKMKEKGDIPEGYSVSREKKERFSLILESASTNQTSMYLCASSVNYEQYFGPGTRLTVT.

V usage is TRBV7-9 and J usage is TRBJ1-5; 9 positions agree with TRBD1. CDR1 is SEHNR and CDR2 is FQNEAQ in the germline V gene (reference sequence). The V segment lost 1 base and the J segment 4 bases; nucleotides outside the gene matches: 5. This CDR3 spans 16 amino acids. DNA for the CDR3: TGTGCCAGCAGCTTAGTAACAGGGACAGGGAATCAGCCCCAGCATTTT. Its protein is CASSLVTGTGNQPQHF.

This clone was seen only once. V and J are TRBV5-8 and TRBJ1-2; D is unclear. Germline V lookup: CDR1 SGHTS, CDR2 YDEGEE. The CDR3 length is 14 residues. V lost 0 bases to trimming and J lost 4 bases, with 10 bases between them. CDR3 region: CASSLGQSAYGYTF. The CDR3 DNA reads TGTGCCAGCAGCTTGGGTCAGAGCGCCTATGGCTACACCTTC.

The rearrangement links TRBV7-3 to TRBJ2-5; perhaps TRBD2 as D (6 bases). Trimming removed 5 bases from V and 1 base from J, with 11 bases in between. The CDR3 is made up of 14 amino acids. Germline loops: CDR1 SGHTA, CDR2 FQGTGA. The CDR3 spells CASSPAGPQETQYF. The CDR3, as DNA: TGTGCCAGCAGCCCCGCGGGACCCCAAGAGACCCAGTACTTC.

V is TRBV27 and J is TRBJ1-5; no reliable D call. V was cut by 2 bases and J by 8 bases, with 7 bases left in between. The CDR3 sequence is 12 residues long. The germline CDR1 and CDR2 sequences are MNHEY and SMNVEV (reference sequence). As DNA, the CDR3 is TGTGCCAGCAGTTTAACCCCAAAGCCCCAGCATTTT. Its protein product is CASSLTPKPQHF.